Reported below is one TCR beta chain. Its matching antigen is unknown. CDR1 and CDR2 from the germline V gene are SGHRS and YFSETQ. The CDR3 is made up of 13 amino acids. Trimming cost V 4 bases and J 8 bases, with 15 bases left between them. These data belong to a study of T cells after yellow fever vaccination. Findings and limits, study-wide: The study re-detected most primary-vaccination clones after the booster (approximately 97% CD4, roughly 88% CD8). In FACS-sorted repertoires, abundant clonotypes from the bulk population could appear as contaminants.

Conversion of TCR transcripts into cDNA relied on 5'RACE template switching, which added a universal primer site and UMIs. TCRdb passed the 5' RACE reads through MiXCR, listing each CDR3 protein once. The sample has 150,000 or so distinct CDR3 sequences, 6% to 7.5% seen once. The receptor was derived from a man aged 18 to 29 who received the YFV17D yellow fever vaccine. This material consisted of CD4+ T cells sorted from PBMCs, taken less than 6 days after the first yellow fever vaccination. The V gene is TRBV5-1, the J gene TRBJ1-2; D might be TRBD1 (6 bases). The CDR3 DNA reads TGCGCCAGCAGCGAGGGAGGGGGGACCGGCTACACCTTC. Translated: CASSEGGGTGYTF.